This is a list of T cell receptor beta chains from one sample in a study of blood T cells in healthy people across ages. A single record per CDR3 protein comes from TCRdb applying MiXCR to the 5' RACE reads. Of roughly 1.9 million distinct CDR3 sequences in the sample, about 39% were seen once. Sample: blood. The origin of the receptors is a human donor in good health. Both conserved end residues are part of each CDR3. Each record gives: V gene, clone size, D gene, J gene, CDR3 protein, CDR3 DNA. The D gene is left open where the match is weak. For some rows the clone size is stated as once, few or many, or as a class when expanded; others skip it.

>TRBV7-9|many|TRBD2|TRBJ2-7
CASSPGTSRVEQYF
TGTGCCAGCAGCCCCGGGACTAGCAGGGTGGAGCAGTACTTC
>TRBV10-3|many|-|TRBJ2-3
CAIRDRFTDTQYF
TGTGCCATCAGGGACAGATTCACAGATACGCAGTATTTT
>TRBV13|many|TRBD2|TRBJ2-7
CASSLTSAYEQYF
TGTGCCAGCAGCTTGACTAGCGCGTACGAGCAGTACTTC
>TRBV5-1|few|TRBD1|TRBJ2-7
CASSLEVGQGTALSEQYF
TGCGCCAGCAGCTTGGAAGTTGGACAGGGGACCGCTTTGTCCGAGCAGTACTTC
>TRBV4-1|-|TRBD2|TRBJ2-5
CASSLAGVQTQYF
TGCGCCAGCAGCCTTGCGGGGGTTCAGACCCAGTACTTC
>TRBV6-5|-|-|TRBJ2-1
CASSYAENEQFF
TGTGCCAGCAGTTATGCGGAAAATGAGCAGTTCTTC
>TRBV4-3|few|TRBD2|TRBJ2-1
CASSQEIPPGLAGYNEQFF
TGCGCCAGCAGCCAAGAAATCCCACCGGGACTAGCGGGTTACAATGAGCAGTTCTTC
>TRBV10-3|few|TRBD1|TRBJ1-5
CAIRDRDYQPQHF
TGTGCCATCAGGGACAGGGACTATCAGCCCCAGCATTTT
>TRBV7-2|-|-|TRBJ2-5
CASSLISRVEETQYF
TGTGCCAGCAGCTTAATTTCACGGGTAGAAGAGACCCAGTACTTC
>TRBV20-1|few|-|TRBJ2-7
CSANRRGPYEQYF
TGCAGTGCTAACCGCCGGGGGCCCTACGAGCAGTACTTC
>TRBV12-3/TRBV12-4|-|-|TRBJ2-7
CASKDPRGYEQYF
TGTGCCAGCAAGGACCCCCGGGGCTACGAGCAGTACTTC
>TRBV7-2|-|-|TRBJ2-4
CASSPSIAKNIQYF
TGTGCCAGCAGCCCCAGTATTGCCAAAAACATTCAGTACTTC
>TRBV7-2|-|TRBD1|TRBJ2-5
CASSSQGAFGETQYF
TGTGCCAGCAGCTCACAGGGGGCCTTCGGGGAGACCCAGTACTTC
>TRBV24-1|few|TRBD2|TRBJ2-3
CATSDGLAGTTDTQYF
TGTGCCACCAGTGATGGGTTAGCGGGGACCACAGATACGCAGTATTTT
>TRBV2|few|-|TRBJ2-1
CASSGLSGEQFF
TGTGCCAGCAGTGGACTATCTGGTGAGCAGTTCTTC
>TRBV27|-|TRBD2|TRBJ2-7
CASALLAGAYEQYF
TGTGCCAGCGCTTTACTAGCGGGGGCCTACGAGCAGTACTTC